Listed below are T cell receptor beta chains from one sample, sequenced in a study of CD8 T cells in Susac syndrome. TCRdb re-called the immunoSEQ multiplex PCR reads through MiXCR, storing one row per CDR3 protein. There are tens of thousands of distinct CDR3 sequences in the sample; roughly 94% occur only once, and 0.26% lies in the top ten. Sequencing was done on a sample of CD8+ T cells from PBMCs. The receptors derive from a human donor in good health. CDR3s include the opening cysteine and the closing phenylalanine or tryptophan. D genes are given only for firm matches. Only part of the rows carry a size: once, few, many, or a class if the clone is expanded.

d_gene	v_gene	abundance	j_gene	CDR3nt	CDR3aa
.	TRBV7-9	.	TRBJ2-1	TGTGCCAGCGTGTCAGGGAGGGGGAGTGAGCAGTTCTTC	CASVSGRGSEQFF
.	TRBV29-1	.	TRBJ1-2	TGCAGCGTTGATAGCGGCTATGGCTACACCTTC	CSVDSGYGYTF
TRBD1	TRBV15	.	TRBJ1-5	TGTGCCACCAGCAGACTGGACAGGGTCAATCAGCCCCAGCATTTT	CATSRLDRVNQPQHF
.	TRBV4-1	.	TRBJ2-5	TGCGCCAGCAGCCTGGAAGGGGTGTCCCAAGAGACCCAGTACTTC	CASSLEGVSQETQYF
TRBD2	TRBV27	.	TRBJ2-5	TGTGCCAGCAGTCCCCCTGAATCAGCGGGAGGATGGGAGACCCAGTACTTC	CASSPPESAGGWETQYF
TRBD1	TRBV4-3	once	TRBJ1-5	TGCGCCAGCAGCCAAGCAGACAGGGGGCATCAGCCCCAGCATTTT	CASSQADRGHQPQHF
.	TRBV11-2	.	TRBJ2-7	TGTGCCAGCAGCTTACGGGACGGTTCCTACGAGCAGTACTTC	CASSLRDGSYEQYF
.	TRBV7-3	.	TRBJ1-1	TGTGCCAGCAGCTCCGGGACATCTCGAGAGGAAGCTTTCTTT	CASSSGTSREEAFF
.	TRBV24-1	.	TRBJ2-3	TGTGCCACCAGTGATCCGCTCCCGACAGGACTTAGCACAGATACGCAGTATTTT	CATSDPLPTGLSTDTQYF
TRBD1	TRBV4-1	once	TRBJ1-5	TGCGCCAGCAGCTACCGGGACAGGGTCGGCCAGCCCCAGCATTTT	CASSYRDRVGQPQHF
.	TRBV2	.	TRBJ1-1	TGTGCCAGACGAAAGGGGGGACTCCGGGACACTGAAGCTTTCTTT	CARRKGGLRDTEAFF
TRBD1	TRBV12-3/TRBV12-4	.	TRBJ2-1	TGTGCCAGCAGTCTCGGGACAGGGGTCAATGAGCAGTTCTTC	CASSLGTGVNEQFF
.	TRBV6-5	.	TRBJ1-4	TGTGCCAGCAGTTACTCGATTGTGGTAACAACTAATGAAAAACTGTTTTTT	CASSYSIVVTTNEKLFF
.	TRBV10-3	.	TRBJ2-5	TGTGCCATCAGTAACCCTCTGACGGGGGAGACCCAGTACTTC	CAISNPLTGETQYF
.	TRBV30	.	TRBJ2-1	TGTGCCTCCTGGGACTTCAATGAGCAGTTCTTC	CASWDFNEQFF
.	TRBV27	.	TRBJ2-7	TGTGCCAGCCACGCGCCAGAAGGCTACGAGCAGTACTTC	CASHAPEGYEQYF
TRBD2	TRBV7-2	.	TRBJ2-1	TGTGCCAGCAGCCCGACCCTCAGCGGGGCTAGCTCCTACAATGAGCAGTTCTTC	CASSPTLSGASSYNEQFF
.	TRBV14	.	TRBJ2-3	TGTGCCAGCAGCAGTAGACAGGTGATATGGGATACGCAGTATTTT	CASSSRQVIWDTQYF
.	TRBV27	.	TRBJ1-5	TGTGCCAGCAGTTTGGGAAGGTATCAGCCCCAGCATTTT	CASSLGRYQPQHF
.	TRBV4-1	.	TRBJ1-1	TGCGCCAGCAGCCCCCGGGCAGGGCTGAACACTGAAGCTTTCTTT	CASSPRAGLNTEAFF
TRBD2	TRBV28	.	TRBJ2-2	TGTGCCAGCAGTTTACGGACTAGCGGGAGGAGCGGGGAGCTGTTTTTT	CASSLRTSGRSGELFF
.	TRBV15	.	TRBJ2-1	TGTGCCGCTAGTGCCACAGACCCTACCTACAATGAGCAGTTCTTC	CAASATDPTYNEQFF
.	TRBV18	.	TRBJ2-2	TGTGCCAGCTCAAGATCTACAGGGTACAGCCGGGAGCTGTTTTTT	CASSRSTGYSRELFF
.	TRBV5-5	.	TRBJ1-5	TGTGCCAGCAGCCCGAGGGCAGGGAGGTACAATCAGCCCCAGCATTTT	CASSPRAGRYNQPQHF
.	TRBV2	.	TRBJ1-2	TGTGCCAGCAGCCAGACAGCCTATGGCTACACCTTC	CASSQTAYGYTF
.	TRBV12-3/TRBV12-4	.	TRBJ2-7	TGTGCCAGCAGTCTCTCAGGGTCTTCCTACGAGCAGTACTTC	CASSLSGSSYEQYF
TRBD1	TRBV4-3	once	TRBJ2-5	TGCGCCAGCAGCCCGACCTTGCCGGGACAGGGGGTCCAAGAGACCCAGTACTTC	CASSPTLPGQGVQETQYF
.	TRBV13	.	TRBJ2-2	TGTGCCAGCAGCTGGGGTTTTCCGGGCGGGGAGCTGTTTTTT	CASSWGFPGGELFF
.	TRBV13	.	TRBJ1-1	TGTGCCAGCAGCTTAGGAGGCCGCCTCCTCTCCAAGAACACTGAAGCTTTCTTT	CASSLGGRLLSKNTEAFF
.	TRBV12-3/TRBV12-4	.	TRBJ1-5	TGTGCCAGCAGTTTATGGAGTCAGCCCCAGCATTTT	CASSLWSQPQHF
.	TRBV27	.	TRBJ2-1	TGTGCCAGCAGCCGTTCTATAAATGAGCAGTTCTTC	CASSRSINEQFF
.	TRBV6-6	.	TRBJ2-3	TGTGCCATTAACGGCGGGACGAACACAGATACGCAGTATTTT	CAINGGTNTDTQYF
.	TRBV4-1	.	TRBJ1-1	TGCGCCAGCAGCCAAGGGACCCAAGCTTTCTTT	CASSQGTQAFF
.	TRBV29-1	.	TRBJ2-1	TGCAGCGTTGATCAGGGAAACCTCAATGAGCAGTTCTTC	CSVDQGNLNEQFF
TRBD1	TRBV2	.	TRBJ1-5	TGTGCCAGCAGGGACGTCACAGGGGGTTGGGGACAGCCCCAGCATTTT	CASRDVTGGWGQPQHF
.	TRBV27	.	TRBJ1-2	TGTGCCAGCCGCGATATAGGGACACACTATGGCTACACCTTC	CASRDIGTHYGYTF
TRBD1	TRBV7-9	.	TRBJ2-7	TGTGCCAGCAGCCCGACAGGGGGATGGCCGTCCGACGAGCAGTACTTC	CASSPTGGWPSDEQYF
TRBD1	TRBV5-1	.	TRBJ2-3	TGCGCCAGCAGCCCCGGACAGGGACCTCGCACAGATACGCAGTATTTT	CASSPGQGPRTDTQYF
.	TRBV9	.	TRBJ2-1	TGTGCCTACAGCCACTCTAGCGATGAGCAGTTCTTC	CAYSHSSDEQFF
TRBD1	TRBV2	.	TRBJ2-7	TGTGCCAGCGGAGGCGCGGGACAGGGACCCTACGAGCAGTACTTC	CASGGAGQGPYEQYF
.	TRBV11-3	.	TRBJ2-1	TGTGCCAGCAGCCTGGGGACAACCCTTAATGAGCAGTTCTTC	CASSLGTTLNEQFF
.	TRBV7-9	.	TRBJ2-1	TGTGCCAGTAGGGGGAGCGGATTCTACAATGAGCAGTTCTTC	CASRGSGFYNEQFF
.	TRBV20-1	.	TRBJ1-2	TGCAGTGCTAGACAGCTTCCCTCTAACTATGGCTACACCTTC	CSARQLPSNYGYTF
.	TRBV27	.	TRBJ2-1	TGTGCCAGCAGTTTAAGTGGGTTGTTAGGGGAGCAGTTCTTC	CASSLSGLLGEQFF
TRBD1	TRBV5-6	.	TRBJ1-4	TGTGCCAGCAGCCTCGGGACAGGGGTTTTAGAAAAACTGTTTTTT	CASSLGTGVLEKLFF
TRBD1	TRBV9	.	TRBJ1-1	TGTGCCAGCAGCGGTCGGACAGGGCCCGAAGCTTTCTTT	CASSGRTGPEAFF
TRBD2	TRBV12-3/TRBV12-4	.	TRBJ2-3	TGTGCCAGCAGGCCTAGCGGGAGTGGCACAGATACGCAGTATTTT	CASRPSGSGTDTQYF
.	TRBV5-1	.	TRBJ2-7	TGCGCCAGCAGCTTGGACTTCTACGAGCAGTACTTC	CASSLDFYEQYF
.	TRBV4-1	.	TRBJ2-3	TGCGCCAGCAGCCAAGATCGGAACAGGGAGGCAGATACGCAGTATTTT	CASSQDRNREADTQYF